This T cell receptor beta chain is from a study of control samples from healthy donors and cancer patients. CDR1 is WNHNN, CDR2 SYGVQD, per germline (reference sequence). The CDR3 is made up of 15 amino acids. J was trimmed by 6 bases and V by 4 bases; bases with no gene match: 9. TCRdb's copy holds only in-frame clones and misses some; the assay was immunoSEQ multiplex PCR. Of about 65,000 clones detected, about nine tenths appear once; the ten largest clones hold around 1.3%. This clonotype was sampled from a woman aged 45-59 years with colorectal cancer. What was sequenced was PBMCs. The rearrangement links TRBV10-1 to TRBJ2-3, with 8 bases aligning to TRBD1. CDR3 in DNA: TGCGCCAGCAGTGGCTTACAGGGGGGTAAGGATACGCAGTATTTT. This translates into CASSGLQGGKDTQYF.